Listed below are T cell receptor beta chains from one sample, sequenced in a study of shared clonotypes between healthy human individuals. Only in-frame clones appear in the TCRdb table, and some are missing; sequencing was by immunoSEQ multiplex PCR. The table shows some 1,100,000 clones, with about 84% occurring only once. The sequencing sample was made of memory CD4+ T cells from PBMCs. The origin of the receptors is a man aged 18 to 30 in good health. Some clones in this sample may be carry-over from other donors' samples. The conserved cysteine and the conserved F or W are not part of the CDR3 here.

V gene	J gene	CDR3 length	CDR3 protein
TRBV11-2	TRBJ2-5	11	ASSTWGEETQY
TRBV5-1	TRBJ2-1	15	ASSLGLAIFSYNEQF
TRBV30	TRBJ1-2	11	AWSAGDGYGYT
TRBV5-1	TRBJ2-3	14	ASSLPLASTTDTQY
TRBV4-3	TRBJ2-7	13	ASSQATSGSYEQY
TRBV15	TRBJ2-5	17	ATSRLSRDRVGGAETQY
TRBV4-2	TRBJ1-1	14	ASSQDLTGTYTEAF
TRBV7-3	TRBJ1-3	13	ASSIWTDSGNTIY
TRBV1	TRBJ1-5	13	TSSQKGTLDQPQH
TRBV6-1	TRBJ1-5	11	ASLGQGNQPQH
TRBV7-2	TRBJ1-1	11	ASSLARFTEAF
TRBV5-4	TRBJ2-7	12	ASSTGPTTYEQY
TRBV7-6	TRBJ1-1	12	ASSPRLRDTEAF
TRBV11-2	TRBJ1-1	12	ASSEHPPSTEAF
TRBV7-9	TRBJ1-4	13	ASRRWDSPNEKLF
TRBV5-1	TRBJ1-3	12	ASSFSGDGNTIY
TRBV12-5	TRBJ2-1	17	ASAATVGTSGRPYNEQF
TRBV27	TRBJ1-1	11	ASSLSRGTEAF
TRBV5-1	TRBJ1-3	12	ASSSRVSGNTIY
TRBV4-3	TRBJ2-3	12	ASSQDVGADTQY
TRBV11-2	TRBJ1-5	12	ASSLDPTRVAQH
TRBV28	TRBJ2-6	13	ASGKQGAGANVLT
TRBV23-1	TRBJ2-7	15	ASTLWWAGEPSYEQY
TRBV10-3	TRBJ2-3	14	AIRAGSIAGTDTQY
TRBV2	TRBJ1-2	11	ASRDRNGYGYT
TRBV25-1	TRBJ2-2	16	ASSPKQSTSGNTGELF
TRBV27	TRBJ2-7	13	ASRAPTPGSYEQY